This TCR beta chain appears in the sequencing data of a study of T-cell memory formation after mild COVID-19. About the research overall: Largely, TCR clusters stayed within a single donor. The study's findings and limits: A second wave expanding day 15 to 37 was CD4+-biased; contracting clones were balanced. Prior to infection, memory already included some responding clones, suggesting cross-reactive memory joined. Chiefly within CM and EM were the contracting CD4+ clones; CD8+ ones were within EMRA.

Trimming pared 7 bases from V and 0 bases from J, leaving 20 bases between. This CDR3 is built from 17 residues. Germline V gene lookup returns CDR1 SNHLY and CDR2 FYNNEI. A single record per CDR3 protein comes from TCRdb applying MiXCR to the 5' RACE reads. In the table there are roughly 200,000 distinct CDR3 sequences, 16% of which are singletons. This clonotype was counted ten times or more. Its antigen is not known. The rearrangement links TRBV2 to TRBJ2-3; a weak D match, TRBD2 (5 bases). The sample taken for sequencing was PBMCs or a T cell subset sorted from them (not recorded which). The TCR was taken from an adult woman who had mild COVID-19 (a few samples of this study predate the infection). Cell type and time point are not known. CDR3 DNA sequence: TGTGCCAGCATAAGGTCGCGGAGCGGAATAAGCACAGATACGCAGTATTTT. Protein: CASIRSRSGISTDTQYF.